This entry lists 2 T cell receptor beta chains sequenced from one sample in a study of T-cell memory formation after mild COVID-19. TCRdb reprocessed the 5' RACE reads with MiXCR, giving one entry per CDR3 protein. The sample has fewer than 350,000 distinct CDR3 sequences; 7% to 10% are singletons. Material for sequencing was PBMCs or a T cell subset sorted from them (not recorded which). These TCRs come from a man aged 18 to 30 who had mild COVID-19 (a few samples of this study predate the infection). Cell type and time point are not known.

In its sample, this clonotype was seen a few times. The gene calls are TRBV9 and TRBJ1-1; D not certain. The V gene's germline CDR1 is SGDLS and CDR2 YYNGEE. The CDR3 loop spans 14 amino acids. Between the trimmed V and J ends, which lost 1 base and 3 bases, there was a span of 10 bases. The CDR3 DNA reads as TGTGCCAGCAGCGTATGGGAGGACGACACTGAAGCTTTCTTT. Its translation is CASSVWEDDTEAFF.

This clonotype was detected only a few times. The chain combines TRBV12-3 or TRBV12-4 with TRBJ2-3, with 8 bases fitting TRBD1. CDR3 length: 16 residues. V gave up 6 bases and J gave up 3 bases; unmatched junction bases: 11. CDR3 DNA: TGTGCCAGCAGCCCCAGGACAGGGAAAGCGACAGATACGCAGTATTTT. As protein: CASSPRTGKATDTQYF.